This T cell receptor beta chain was found in a study of T cell repertoires in cytomegalovirus infection. Across the study: Through public TCR beta signatures, both CMV infection and matching HLA type were indicated.

Trimming stripped 5 bases from V and 6 bases from J, with 16 bases between. CDR3 size: 14 residues. The germline CDR1 and CDR2 sequences are SGHAT and FQNNGV. This clonotype was recorded a few times. No antigen is known for it. Study-level results: Accumulated public TCR beta family frequency recognized individuals carrying CMV together with the relevant HLA. CMV-specific TCR beta clonotypes restricted by HLA-C were the ones dominating the ex vivo response.

TCRdb re-called the reads through MiXCR, storing one row per CDR3 protein. This sample has just under 500,000 distinct CDR3 sequences, with roughly a third found just once. The chain combines TRBV11-2 with TRBJ1-2; TRBD1 might be the D (6 bases). Sample: cultured PBMCs, taken from culture after CMV antigen stimulation. This sequence originates from a human donor in good health (CMV status not recorded). Some clones in this sample may be carry-over from other donors' samples. The CDR3 region is CASSGGPSSHGYTF. Here the CDR3 DNA reads TGTGCCAGCAGCGGGGGCCCTTCGAGCCATGGCTACACCTTC. The full variable domain, completed using reference TRBV11-2 and TRBJ1-2, is EAGVAQSPRYKIIEKRQSVAFWCNPISGHATLYWYQQILGQGPKLLIQFQNNGVVDDSQLPKDRFSAERLKGVDSTLKIQPAKLEDSAVYLCASSGGPSSHGYTFGSGTRLTVV.